This T cell receptor (beta chain) was identified in a study of regulatory T cells in long-lasting Graves disease. General study findings and limits: Analyses excluded thyroid tissue, covering peripheral blood alone. Persistent Graves' cases showed lower TCR diversity than newly diagnosed cases.

Time point of the sample: persistent/refractory GD, antithyroid drugs over 5 years with positive TRAb. After RNA was extracted from PBMCs, the TCR library was made from it. Patients hailed from an endocrinology department in Xi'an, China. Building the TCR beta libraries relied on iRepertoire HTBI primers, and CDR3 regions underwent Arm-PCR. Each CDR3 protein is one row after TCRdb ran MiXCR on the multiplex PCR reads. The table includes 390,000 or so distinct CDR3 sequences, 20% to 25% detected once. This clonotype was seen many times. Its antigen is unknown. Germline V CDR1 and CDR2: SNHLY, FYNNEI. The V and J ends lost 2 bases and 1 base respectively, with 8 bases between them. The CDR3 consists of 14 residues.

This TCR derives from a woman aged 40 to 49 with Graves disease. The chain uses TRBV2 and TRBJ1-2; D unresolved. Material: peripheral blood mononuclear cells (PBMCs), obtained when the disease was refractory, from a patient treated with antithyroid drugs. The CDR3 loop reads CASSEQWVNYGYTF. In nucleotides, the CDR3 is TGTGCCAGCAGTGAACAGTGGGTTAACTATGGCTACACCTTC.